Following are 21 T cell receptor beta chains from one sample sequenced in a study of T cell clonality in common variable immunodeficiency. Sequencing was performed with immunoSEQ multiplex PCR; in TCRdb, only in-frame clones are kept and a portion is missing. The table lists about 52,000 clones, with no singletons. The sequencing input was peripheral blood mononuclear cells. Receptors were obtained from a person aged 18 to 70 in good health.

This clone showed up just a few times. The sequence runs out 3 residues before the end of the CDR3; the remainder is reconstructed from the germline J gene. The chain couples TRBV19 to TRBJ2-3; no clear D. Germline CDR1 LNHDA, CDR2 SQIVND (reference sequence). The CDR3 is 13 amino acids. CDR3 DNA (partial): TGTGCCAGTAGTATGTCACTCCAAGAGACG. It is translated as CASSMSLQET. The complete CDR3 reads CASSMSLQETQYF.

This clone occurred many times. The read comes to an end 3 residues before the CDR3 does, leaving the germline J gene to fill in the end. V gene TRBV19 combines with J gene TRBJ1-1, with 8 bases aligning to TRBD1. CDR1 LNHDA and CDR2 SQIVND come from the germline V gene (reference sequence). The CDR3 is 16 residues long. The V segment lost 5 bases and the J segment 1 base; nucleotides outside the gene matches: 9. CDR3 DNA, as far as it was read: TGTGCCAGTAGTGCGACAGGGGAGGTTAAGAACACTGAA. Its protein product is CASSATGEVKNTE. The whole CDR3 protein is CASSATGEVKNTEAFF.

This clone was observed many times. Sequence at one end of the junction differs from germline and may be a read error. Sequencing ends 3 residues short of the CDR3 end; the germline J gene provides the rest. The J gene is TRBJ2-7, the V gene TRBV4-2; maybe TRBD2 (5 bases). Germline loops: CDR1 LGHNA, CDR2 YNFKEQ. This CDR3 has 15 amino acids. CDR3 loop: CASSQDRLAHYEQYF. The DNA read from the CDR3 is TGCGCCAGCAGCCAAGATAGGCTAGCTCACTACGAG.

A remark on this clone: The read comes to an end 3 residues before the CDR3 does, leaving the germline J gene to fill in the end. The gene calls are TRBV6-2 or TRBV6-3 and TRBJ1-2; a possible D gene is TRBD1 (5 bases). The CDR3 runs 12 residues. Germline V CDR1 and CDR2: MNHEY, SVGEGT. The covered CDR3 bases are TGTGCCAGCGGGGTGGGGCTGGAGACC. This translates into CASGVGLET. The CDR3 reads in full as CASGVGLETYTF.

This clone was detected many times. The CDR3 end is not reached by the read, which stops 3 residues before it; the germline J gene fills it in. The genes are TRBV18 and TRBJ2-7, with unresolved D. Germline CDR1 and CDR2: KGHSH and LQKENI. The CDR3 covers 13 residues. The V and J ends lost 2 bases and 2 bases respectively, with 7 bases between them. The DNA read from the CDR3 is TGTGCCAGCTCACCAAACAGCCCCTACGAG. Translation gives CASSPNSPYE. The entire CDR3 reads CASSPNSPYEQYF.

This clone was found a few times. The read halts 3 residues ahead of the CDR3 end, with the missing end drawn from the germline J gene. V gene TRBV11-2 combines with J gene TRBJ1-4, with TRBD1 identical over 9 bases. Germline V lookup: CDR1 SGHAT, CDR2 FQNNGV. The CDR3 covers 14 residues. With 5 bases clipped from V and 10 bases from J, the junction kept 8 bases outside the gene matches. The CDR3 DNA, read in part, is TGTGCCAGCAGCAATCGACAGGGGGTTGGAAAA. As protein: CASSNRQGVGK. The entire CDR3 protein reads CASSNRQGVGKLFF.

At least ten counts were recorded for this clone. The CDR3 end is not reached by the read, which stops 3 residues before it; the germline J gene fills it in. The chain joins TRBV7-2 to TRBJ1-2, with D hard to call. Looked up from germline, CDR1 is SGHTA and CDR2 is FQGNSA. This CDR3 has 13 amino acids. CDR3 DNA, as far as it was read: TGTGCCAGCAGCTTCCGAGCGGGCGGGGGC. This gives the protein CASSFRAGGG. In full, the CDR3 reads CASSFRAGGGYTF. Combining the CDR3 with reference TRBV7-2 and TRBJ1-2 gives the whole variable domain GAGVSQSPSNKVTEKGKDVELRCDPISGHTALYWYRQSLGQGLEFLIYFQGNSAPDKSGLPSDRFSAERTGGSVSTLTIQRTQQEDSAVYLCASSFRAGGGYTFGSGTRLTVV.

This clone was recorded many times. From the germline J gene comes the end of the CDR3, since the read stops 3 residues before it. The chain couples TRBV29-1 to TRBJ2-7, with 7 bases matching TRBD1. This CDR3 region has 13 residues. Looked up from germline, CDR1 is SQVTM and CDR2 is ANQGSEA. Trimming cost V 3 bases and J 6 bases; bases outside gene matches: 8. The CDR3 DNA, read in part, is TGCAGCGTTGATTCTAACAGGGGAAGCGAG. It codes for CSVDSNRGSE. The full CDR3 reads CSVDSNRGSEQYF.

For this clone: The DNA ends 3 residues before the CDR3 does, and the rest of the CDR3 is filled in from the germline J gene. The rearrangement links TRBV11-2 to TRBJ1-2; D remains ambiguous. The germline V gene has CDR1 SGHAT and CDR2 FQNNGV. V was pared by 7 bases and J by 5 bases, with 17 bases between. This CDR3 has 14 amino acids. Partial CDR3 DNA: TGTGCCAGCACTCGATCCCGGGGTGGGTATGGC. It specifies CASTRSRGGYG. The CDR3 reads in full as CASTRSRGGYGYTF. The full variable domain, rest sourced from reference TRBV11-2 and TRBJ1-2, is EAGVAQSPRYKIIEKRQSVAFWCNPISGHATLYWYQQILGQGPKLLIQFQNNGVVDDSQLPKDRFSAERLKGVDSTLKIQPAKLEDSAVYLCASTRSRGGYGYTFGSGTRLTVV.

The part of the CDR3 DNA that was read is TGTGCCAGTAGTATACGAACAGGGGGGGAGACG. Translated, it gives CASSIRTGGET. The CDR3 in its entirety is CASSIRTGGETQYF. This chain uses TRBV19 with TRBJ2-3; D might be TRBD1 (8 bases). The read terminates 3 residues ahead of where the CDR3 ends, so the germline J gene completes it. The CDR3 totals 14 residues. From germline, CDR1 is LNHDA and CDR2 SQIVND (reference sequence).

This clone was seen at least ten times. Read coverage stops 3 residues before the CDR3 terminus; the germline J gene supplies the remainder. The V and J genes are TRBV20-1 and TRBJ2-7; D gene unclear. The CDR3 sequence is 14 residues long. From germline, CDR1 is DFQATT and CDR2 SNEGSKA (reference sequence). Trimming removed 1 base at V and 1 base at J, with 11 bases between. CDR3 loop: CSARGYHRSYEQYF. The part of the CDR3 DNA that was read is TGCAGTGCTAGAGGGTATCACAGATCCTACGAG.

This clone has ten or more counts. The CDR3 end lies 3 residues beyond the end of the read and is filled in from the germline J gene. This rearrangement joins TRBV18 to TRBJ2-3; 11 nucleotides line up with TRBD1. This CDR3 comprises 15 residues. Germline CDR1 and CDR2: KGHSH and LQKENI. V shed 1 base, J shed 6 bases, and the junction held 3 bases outside the gene matches. This CDR3 is CASSPRGQGEDTQYF. The covered CDR3 bases are TGTGCCAGCTCACCACGGGGACAGGGGGAGGATACG.

Ten or more counts support this clone. The read ends 3 residues before the CDR3 terminus; that terminus is restored from the germline J gene. The rearrangement joins TRBV19 to TRBJ2-2; the D gene is possibly TRBD1 (5 bases). Trimming pared 1 base from V and 5 bases from J, leaving 14 bases between. Germline CDR1 reads LNHDA; CDR2 reads SQIVND (reference sequence). The CDR3 spans 16 residues. The CDR3 bases that were read are TGTGCCAGTAGTATAGGGACAAGGAGTAGTACCGGGGAG. Encoded protein: CASSIGTRSSTGE. In full, the CDR3 is CASSIGTRSSTGELFF.

Many counts were recorded for this clone. The CDR3 extends 3 residues past the end of the read, so its final part is completed from the germline J gene. This chain links TRBV20-1 with TRBJ2-7; the D gene is possibly TRBD2 (6 bases). The germline CDR1 and CDR2 sequences are DFQATT and SNEGSKA (reference sequence). Trimming stripped 4 bases from V and 0 bases from J, with 19 bases between. There are 16 residues in the CDR3. The CDR3 spells CSAMDRQKTSSYEQYF. The CDR3 DNA, read in part, is TGCAGTGCTATGGATAGGCAAAAGACTAGCTCCTACGAG.

Many counts were recorded for this clone. The read halts 3 residues ahead of the CDR3 end, with the missing end drawn from the germline J gene. The J gene is TRBJ2-5, the V gene TRBV7-6; 8 nucleotides agree with TRBD2. J was trimmed by 4 bases and V by 1 base; bases with no gene match: 5. This CDR3 has 15 amino acids. CDR1 is SGHVS and CDR2 is FNYEAQ in the germline V gene. The CDR3 DNA, read in part, is TGTGCCAGCAGCTTAGACGGGGGGGCCGGAGAGACC. Translating gives CASSLDGGAGET. The entire CDR3 is CASSLDGGAGETQYF.

This clone was counted at least ten times. The CDR3 extends 3 residues past the end of the read, so its final part is completed from the germline J gene. The V gene is TRBV5-1, the J gene TRBJ2-7; maybe TRBD1 (5 bases). The CDR3 extends over 12 amino acids. The germline V gene has CDR1 SGHRS and CDR2 YFSETQ. V lost 0 bases, J lost 6 bases, and 7 bases lay in between. CDR3 DNA, as far as it was read: TGCGCCAGCAGCTTGGAGGGGCGCGAG. It is translated as CASSLEGRE. The CDR3 in full is CASSLEGREQYF.

This clone was picked up many times. Read coverage stops 3 residues before the CDR3 terminus; the germline J gene supplies the remainder. V and J are TRBV5-5 and TRBJ2-1; TRBD2 agrees at 7 bases. The CDR3 spans 15 residues. The germline CDR1 and CDR2 sequences are SGHKS and YYEKEE (reference sequence). After removal of 3 bases from V and 6 bases from J, the junction contained 9 bases not matched to a gene. The CDR3 spells CASSYGLVDGNEQFF. The CDR3 DNA, read in part, is TGTGCCAGCAGCTACGGACTAGTGGATGGCAATGAG.

As concerns this clone: The read ends 3 residues early relative to the CDR3; the germline J gene fills the gap. The chain carries TRBV2 and TRBJ1-1; no definite D call. Trimming left V 6 bases short and J 7 bases short, with 12 bases between. The CDR3 is 12 residues long. Germline CDR1 SNHLY, CDR2 FYNNEI. CDR3 DNA (partial): TGTGCCAGCAGCGCCTCGGGGAGTGAA. Amino acids: CASSASGSE. The whole CDR3 sequence reads CASSASGSEAFF.

This clone was picked up many times. The CDR3 end falls 3 residues outside the read, so it is completed with the germline J gene. This chain uses TRBV12-5 with TRBJ1-4; perhaps TRBD1 as D (5 bases). The germline gives CDR1 LGHNT, CDR2 FRNRAP. Trimming stripped 4 bases from V and 4 bases from J, with 16 bases between. This CDR3 is built from 16 residues. Here the CDR3 reads CASGWDIGASNEKLFF. The part of the CDR3 DNA that was read is TGTGCTAGTGGTTGGGATATAGGGGCGAGTAATGAAAAA.

This clone was picked up many times. The CDR3 goes on 3 residues after the read ends, and that part is filled in from the germline J gene. This sequence joins TRBV9 and TRBJ2-2; TRBD2 matches 9 bases. Germline CDR1 reads SGDLS; CDR2 reads YYNGEE. CDR3 length: 16 residues. The trim removed 2 bases at V and 2 bases at J, leaving 4 bases unmatched. CDR3 residues: CASSVSGRINTGELFF. The CDR3 DNA, read in part, is TGTGCCAGCAGCGTTAGCGGGAGAATTAACACCGGGGAG.

This clone has at least ten counts. Coverage ceases 3 residues before the CDR3 finishes, and the germline J gene fills in the end. This chain joins TRBV19 and TRBJ2-3; weak D call: TRBD1 (6 bases). The germline V gene encodes CDR1 LNHDA and CDR2 SQIVND (reference sequence). With 2 bases removed from V and 4 bases from J, the gap between germline ends came to 7 bases. The CDR3 runs 13 residues. The part of the CDR3 DNA that was read is TGTGCCAGTAGTATAACAGGGCCAGATACG. The encoded protein is CASSITGPDT. The full CDR3 is CASSITGPDTQYF.